Each of the 8 T cell receptor beta chains below was sequenced from the same sample in a study of blood T cell repertoires in COVID-19. Profiled with immunoSEQ multiplex PCR; TCRdb holds only in-frame clones, not every one. The profile shows around 72,000 clones, more than 80% of them singletons. Sequencing was carried out using peripheral blood. These receptors were obtained from a woman in her seventies with acute or convalescent COVID-19.

This clone came up a few times. The gene calls are TRBV18 and TRBJ2-7, with TRBD2 matching 12 bases. Germline V lookup: CDR1 KGHSH, CDR2 LQKENI. This CDR3 region has 17 residues. The J segment lost 7 bases and the V segment lost 2 bases, leaving 12 bases of the junction unmatched. CDR3 sequence reads: CASSPVASGRVTTEQYF. CDR3 coding DNA: TGTGCCAGCTCACCAGTGGCTAGCGGGAGGGTTACTACAGAGCAGTACTTC. The full variable domain, completed using reference TRBV18 and TRBJ2-7, is NAGVMQNPRHLVRRRGQEARLRCSPMKGHSHVYWYRQLPEEGLKFMVYLQKENIIDESGMPKERFSAEFPKEGPSILRIQQVVRGDSAAYFCASSPVASGRVTTEQYFGPGTRLTVT.

V and J are TRBV30 and TRBJ1-2, with 7 bases aligning to TRBD1. The ends lost 2 bases at V and 4 bases at J; junction bases unmatched: 13. Germline V gene lookup returns CDR1 GTSNPN and CDR2 SVGIG (reference sequence). There are 16 residues in the CDR3. Here the CDR3 reads CAWSLLTTGMSYGYTF. CDR3 coding DNA: TGTGCCTGGAGTCTCCTTACGACAGGGATGAGCTATGGCTACACCTTC.

This sequence joins TRBV19 and TRBJ1-3; 9 bases agree with TRBD1. Germline-derived CDR1 and CDR2 are LNHDA and SQIVND (reference sequence). The CDR3 has 16 amino acids. V shed 4 bases and J 2 bases; nucleotides not matched to a gene: 6. The DNA for the CDR3 is TGTGCCAGTAGTACCCTGGGACAGGGCGCTGGAAACACCATATATTTT. Amino acid sequence: CASSTLGQGAGNTIYF. Full variable domain (rest looked up from reference TRBV19 and TRBJ1-3): DGGITQSPKYLFRKEGQNVTLSCEQNLNHDAMYWYRQDPGQGLRLIYYSQIVNDFQKGDIAEGYSVSREKKESFPLTVTSAQKNPTAFYLCASSTLGQGAGNTIYFGEGSWLTVV.

This clone was found once. The chain couples TRBV18 to TRBJ2-7; D is possibly TRBD2 (5 bases). Germline lookup yields CDR1 KGHSH and CDR2 LQKENI. The CDR3 covers 12 residues. The germline V and J ends were trimmed by 2 bases and 6 bases, with 8 bases remaining between them. The CDR3 reads CASSPSRGEQYF. The CDR3, as DNA: TGTGCCAGCTCACCATCCCGGGGCGAGCAGTACTTC.

A single count supports this clone. V usage is TRBV7-6 and J usage is TRBJ2-7, with a weak D call TRBD2 (5 bases). Trimming stripped 3 bases from V and 0 bases from J, with 6 bases between. The length of the CDR3 is 13 residues. Germline V gives CDR1 SGHVS, CDR2 FNYEAQ. CDR3 in amino acids: CASSFGGSYEQYF. The CDR3 nucleotides are TGTGCCAGCAGCTTCGGAGGCTCCTACGAGCAGTACTTC.

V usage is TRBV28 and J usage is TRBJ2-3, with a weak D call TRBD2 (5 bases). Looked up from germline, CDR1 is MDHEN and CDR2 is SYDVKM. The CDR3 length is 15 residues. V shed 4 bases and J shed 0 bases, with 11 bases lying between them. The CDR3 coding sequence is TGTGCCAGCAGTTGGCTAGAGGGTAGCACAGATACGCAGTATTTT. Translated, it gives CASSWLEGSTDTQYF.

The chain has TRBV5-8 and TRBJ2-7, with TRBD2 matching over 7 bases. V shed 2 bases, J shed 1 base, and the junction held 6 bases outside the gene matches. The germline V gene has CDR1 SGHTS and CDR2 YDEGEE. The CDR3 loop spans 15 amino acids. CDR3 sequence (DNA): TGTGCCAGCAGCTTACGTCGCGGGGGTTCCTACGAGCAGTACTTC. Amino acids: CASSLRRGGSYEQYF.

The CDR3 bases are TGTGCCAGCAGCGGGGGACAGGGGGCCACGGGCAATCAGCCCCAGCATTTT. Amino acid sequence: CASSGGQGATGNQPQHF. The V gene is TRBV5-5, the J gene TRBJ1-5; 12 bases are shared with TRBD1. With V trimmed by 4 bases and J by 2 bases, 7 bases remained unmatched. Germline CDR1 reads SGHKS; CDR2 reads YYEKEE (reference sequence). This CDR3 contains 17 residues.